This TCR beta chain was profiled in a study of cytomegalovirus exposure and HLA in healthy donors. Points from the study as a whole: Accurate HLA-A and HLA-B prediction from TCR beta sequences was reported for most subjects. Using the classifier, cytomegalovirus status was reportedly diagnosed with high specificity and sensitivity.

This clone was seen once. Its antigen remains unidentified. Compared with germline, one end of the junction differs, possibly owing to a read error. This CDR3 has 17 amino acids. Per the germline V gene, CDR1 is SGHAT and CDR2 is FQNNGV. With 60 Vbeta and 13 Jbeta primers, the PCR was carried out. Data came from immunoSEQ multiplex PCR; TCRdb stores just in-frame clones and leaves some out. Of around 100,000 clones listed, 60% to 80% are singletons. Sequencing was carried out using PBMCs. The chain couples TRBV11-2 to TRBJ2-1, with 7 bases matching TRBD2. The origin of this receptor is a man aged 55 to 69 in good health and CMV-seropositive. The CDR3 here is CASSPIWRGRDYSEQFF. The CDR3, as DNA: TGTGCCAGCAGCCCGATTTGGCGGGGGAGAGACTACAGTGAGCAGTTCTTC.